Following are 17 T cell receptor beta chains from one sample sequenced in a study of blood T cells in healthy people across ages (dated by TCRdb to the mid-2010s). The protocol used for the library was 5' RACE. Sequencing took place on an Illumina HiSeq 2500. A second PCR of 7 to 11 cycles was run with a J-beta primer mix and a sample-barcoded 5' primer. The public reads were reprocessed in TCRdb via fastp at Q25 and MiXCR, keeping in-frame beta chains. Rows with one shared CDR3 protein collapse into an entry with the most common genes and DNA. In this sample the table shows around 800,000 distinct CDR3 sequences, approximately 59% of which occur a single time. The ten biggest clones cover 28% of the sample. The sequenced material came from blood. These receptors were taken from a man aged 25 to 40 in good health.

This clonotype was observed a handful of times. This sequence joins TRBV29-1 and TRBJ2-2; TRBD1 agrees at 8 bases. This CDR3 has 13 residues. CDR1 and CDR2 (germline): SQVTM, ANQGSEA. Germline trimming cut 8 bases from V and 4 bases from J; bases unmatched to any gene: 6. The CDR3 region is CSPRDRSTGELFF. As DNA, the CDR3 is TGCAGCCCCCGGGACAGGTCCACCGGGGAGCTGTTTTTT.

V gene TRBV4-1 combines with J gene TRBJ2-1; no clear D gene. The CDR3 is made up of 12 amino acids. V shed 0 bases and J shed 9 bases, with 6 bases lying between them. Germline V gene sequence: CDR1 MGHRA, CDR2 YSYEKL. CDR3: CASSQDQVEQFF. Written as DNA, the CDR3 is TGCGCCAGCAGCCAAGATCAGGTTGAGCAGTTCTTC.

V and J are TRBV5-1 and TRBJ1-1, with D hard to call. Trimming removed 0 bases from V and 8 bases from J, with 11 bases in between. The CDR3 covers 13 residues. Per the germline V gene, CDR1 is SGHRS and CDR2 is YFSETQ. For the CDR3, the DNA is TGCGCCAGCAGCTTGGATGCGGGCAGAGAAGCTTTCTTT. Translating gives CASSLDAGREAFF.

The rearrangement links TRBV9 to TRBJ2-5; unclear D gene. Between the trimmed V and J ends, which lost 2 bases and 3 bases, there was a span of 8 bases. The CDR3 loop spans 13 amino acids. From germline, CDR1 is SGDLS and CDR2 YYNGEE. CDR3 region: CASSVTKEETQYF. DNA of the CDR3: TGTGCCAGCAGCGTTACTAAGGAAGAGACCCAGTACTTC.

In this sample, this clonotype turned up a few times. The V call is TRBV12-3 or TRBV12-4, the J call TRBJ1-6; the D gene is possibly TRBD1 (5 bases). CDR3 length: 14 amino acids. V lost 2 bases and J 7 bases, leaving 9 bases between the germline ends. The CDR3 coding sequence is TGTGCCAGCAGTTTAAACAGGAAGAATTCACCCCTCCACTTT. Its translation is CASSLNRKNSPLHF.

In its sample, this clonotype was seen a few times. The chain is built from TRBV7-2 and TRBJ2-4; D remains unclear. The tail of the sequence fits TRBJ2-7 better, so the J call may be wrong. Germline V gene data show CDR1 as SGHTA and CDR2 as FQGNSA. The CDR3 is 14 residues long. This chain's CDR3 is CASSHGLGYYEQYF. CDR3 DNA: TGTGCCAGCAGCCACGGATTGGGGTACTACGAGCAGTACTTC.

The CDR3 loop is CASSQDFGGGIYEQYF. CDR3 in DNA: TGCGCCAGCAGCCAAGATTTCGGGGGGGGGATCTACGAGCAGTACTTC. The chain employs TRBV4-3 and TRBJ2-1; the match to TRBD2 covers 8 bases. The last part of the DNA fits TRBJ2-7 better; the J call may be wrong. Germline V gene data show CDR1 as LGHNA and CDR2 as YSLEER. The CDR3 runs 16 residues.

This chain uses TRBV6-2 or TRBV6-3 with TRBJ1-2; TRBD1 is a possible D gene (5 bases). The germline V gene encodes CDR1 MNHEY and CDR2 SVGEGT. The CDR3 runs to 16 residues. The V end was cut by 0 bases, the J end by 4 bases, with 15 bases between. The CDR3 protein is CASSYSSGEVGYGYTF. CDR3 DNA sequence: TGTGCCAGCAGTTACTCGTCGGGGGAAGTGGGCTATGGCTACACCTTC.

This chain uses TRBV7-2 with TRBJ1-5, with 10 positions matching TRBD1. The CDR3 sequence is 17 residues long. CDR1 and CDR2 (germline): SGHTA, FQGNSA. V gave up 7 bases and J gave up 3 bases; unmatched junction bases: 12. CDR3 loop: CASTITGTGALNQPQHF. The CDR3 DNA follows: TGTGCCAGCACCATTACAGGGACAGGGGCCCTCAATCAGCCCCAGCATTTT.

The rearrangement uses TRBV12-3 or TRBV12-4 and TRBJ2-1; 11 nucleotides align to TRBD1. This CDR3 has 19 amino acids. The trim removed 5 bases at V and 3 bases at J, leaving 15 bases unmatched. In DNA, the CDR3 is TGTGCCAGCAGTGCTCCGGACAGGGGGCAGTTAGAGTTCTACAATGAGCAGTTCTTC. This codes for CASSAPDRGQLEFYNEQFF.

This sequence joins TRBV29-1 and TRBJ1-2, with D unclear. V lost 5 bases, J lost 8 bases, and 18 bases lay in between. Germline values: CDR1 SQVTM, CDR2 ANQGSEA. The CDR3 covers 13 residues. CDR3 protein: CSVFRELRGGYTF. CDR3 bases: TGCAGCGTTTTCAGAGAGCTACGGGGAGGCTACACCTTC.

V usage is TRBV7-3 and J usage is TRBJ2-1, with 13 bases aligning to TRBD2. The CDR3 runs to 18 residues. With V trimmed by 2 bases and J by 2 bases, 6 bases remained unmatched. Germline CDR1 is SGHTA and CDR2 is FQGTGA. In nucleotides, the CDR3 is TGTGCCAGCAGCTTAGCTGTTACTAGCGGGGGGGCCTACAATGAGCAGTTCTTC. It is translated as CASSLAVTSGGAYNEQFF.

The rearrangement joins TRBV20-1 to TRBJ2-1; TRBD1 or TRBD2 may be the D gene (5 bases each). CDR1 and CDR2 from the germline V gene are DFQATT and SNEGSKA (reference sequence). Trimming removed 6 bases from V and 2 bases from J, with 26 bases in between. CDR3 length: 18 residues. The CDR3 here is CSAEGQGPIITTYNEQFF. The CDR3 coding sequence is TGCAGTGCCGAGGGGCAGGGACCAATCATTACCACCTACAATGAGCAGTTCTTC.

The table lists this clonotype with a count of one. V gene TRBV29-1 combines with J gene TRBJ2-5; 13 bases map to TRBD2. Germline V gene data show CDR1 as SQVTM and CDR2 as ANQGSEA. The CDR3 runs to 13 residues. The trim removed 7 bases at V and 11 bases at J, leaving 10 bases unmatched. The DNA for the CDR3 is TGCAGCGCGGGGACTAGCGGGGAGGGTGAGCAGTACTTC. It is translated as CSAGTSGEGEQYF.

The J gene is TRBJ2-7, the V gene TRBV6-5; tentative D call: TRBD1 (6 bases). The CDR3 has 14 residues. Trimming pared 0 bases from V and 6 bases from J, leaving 12 bases between. From germline, CDR1 is MNHEY and CDR2 SVGAGI. CDR3: CASSYSNRVGEQYF. In nucleotides, the CDR3 is TGTGCCAGCAGTTACTCGAACAGGGTAGGCGAGCAGTACTTC.

The chain joins TRBV6-2 or TRBV6-3 to TRBJ2-5; the D gene is possibly TRBD2 (6 bases). Germline values: CDR1 MNHEY, CDR2 SVGEGT. CDR3 length equals 14 residues. The germline V and J ends were trimmed by 4 bases and 5 bases, with 14 bases remaining between them. The CDR3 loop is CASSSGRDLETQYF. The CDR3 region has the DNA TGTGCCAGCAGTTCGGGCAGGGACTTGGAGACCCAGTACTTC.

The V call is TRBV13, the J call TRBJ2-1; weak D call: TRBD2 (6 bases). Germline V gene data show CDR1 as PRHDT and CDR2 as FYEKMQ (reference sequence). The V end lost 2 bases, the J end lost 10 bases, and 9 bases lay between the germline ends. The CDR3 length is 12 residues. In nucleotides, the CDR3 is TGTGCCAGCAGCTTAAGGCTAGCGGAGCAGTTCTTC. It yields the protein CASSLRLAEQFF.